This T cell receptor (beta chain) was identified during a study of breast tumors, draining lymph nodes, adjacent tissues. Whole-study results and caveats: Tumor repertoires ranked between lymph nodes and nontumor tissue in diversity, with V and J gene preferences. That most tumor T cells come from lymph nodes remained unproven. Most tumor T cells seemingly derive from lymph node, then expand in tumor.

TCRdb passed the multiplex PCR reads through MiXCR, listing each CDR3 protein once. Of 190,000 or so distinct CDR3 sequences in the sample, approximately 33% were seen once. This clonotype has ten or more counts. Its antigen remains unidentified. V was trimmed by 0 bases and J by 10 bases, leaving 13 bases between them. The germline gives CDR1 SEHNR, CDR2 FQNEAQ (reference sequence). The length of the CDR3 is 13 residues. Axillary draining lymph nodes of breast cancer patients supplied the node samples. The chain couples TRBV7-9 to TRBJ2-7; no clear D gene. The TCR originated in a female donor with breast cancer. Some clones in this sample may be carry-over from other donors' samples. The sample was axillary lymph node tissue. DNA for the CDR3: TGTGCCAGCAGCTTAGCAAATGAGCATTTCCAGTACTTC. As protein: CASSLANEHFQYF.